This record looks at one T cell receptor beta chain sequence and its context. The antigen is not known. This sample is part of a study of T cell responses to AZD1222 COVID-19 vaccine. Overall study: The analysis combined second doses at about 4 or about 12 weeks.

After removal of 8 bases from V and 1 base from J, the junction contained 16 bases not matched to a gene. Per the germline V gene, CDR1 is SGHRS and CDR2 is YFSETQ. The CDR3 consists of 17 residues. Libraries were prepared by immunoSEQ multiplex PCR; TCRdb keeps only in-frame clonotypes and omits some of them. The table shows approximately 100,000 clones, with more than 75% occurring only once. Study-wide results and caveats: With two AZD1222 doses given, Spike-specific TCR breadth and depth both rose. The donors showed a predominance of white British ancestry and of females, with possible underestimation of clonal diversity. Mapped onto spike, vaccine-associated CD4 TCRs spanned it and were dominant at 160-218 and 743-854.

The V call is TRBV5-1, the J call TRBJ2-7, with 9 bases identical to TRBD2. The source is an adult in good health. The source was peripheral blood, collected on day 0 of AZD1222 vaccination. The CDR3 coding sequence is TGCGCCAGTTCCATAAATAGCGGGAGACCCCAATCCTACGAGCAGTACTTC. Translating it yields CASSINSGRPQSYEQYF.